The entry that follows covers one T cell receptor beta chain sequence. Its cognate antigen is unknown. These data originate in a study of shared clonotypes between healthy human individuals. Looking at the study overall: Donors, aged 18 to 49, were a couple of women and a few men. Per donor, CD8 memory used one plate, CD8 naive used two, CD4 memory used three and CD4 naive used three. Findings of the study overall: Memory subsets generally showed lower estimated richness than naive subsets. Sharing of clonotypes among donors was expected to vary with sequencing depth.

Per germline, CDR1 SQVTM and CDR2 ANQGSEA. Trimming pared 1 base from V and 5 bases from J, leaving 10 bases between. CDR3 size: 13 residues. Generated by immunoSEQ multiplex PCR, the TCRdb table keeps only in-frame clones and is missing some. The sample shows under 1,100,000 clones, 65% to 75% of them seen only once. V gene TRBV29-1 combines with J gene TRBJ2-3; D unresolved. The clonotype comes from a man between 18 and 29 years old in good health. The sequenced material came from memory CD4+ T cells sorted from blood. Subset given: CD45RA-negative fraction. CDR3 nucleotide sequence: TGCAGCGTTGAAGGGCGGATCTTAGATACGCAGTATTTT. It is translated as CSVEGRILDTQYF.